Each of the 14 T cell receptor beta chains below was sequenced from the same sample in a study of blood T cell repertoires in COVID-19. TCRdb's table, derived via immunoSEQ multiplex PCR, lists solely in-frame clones and lacks some. The sample includes around 130,000 clones, approximately 83% of them seen just once. Sequenced material: peripheral blood. Receptors originate from a woman between 50 and 59 years old with acute or convalescent COVID-19.

This clone was seen just once. The rearrangement uses TRBV29-1 and TRBJ1-2; D is perhaps TRBD1 (6 bases). Germline-derived CDR1 and CDR2 are SQVTM and ANQGSEA. The germline V and J ends were trimmed by 3 bases and 2 bases, with 10 bases remaining between them. This CDR3 is built from 13 residues. CDR3 in amino acids: CSVEAGANYGYTF. DNA of the CDR3: TGCAGCGTTGAGGCAGGGGCGAACTATGGCTACACCTTC.

V and J are TRBV13 and TRBJ2-3, with unresolved D. This CDR3 region has 15 residues. Germline assignment: CDR1 PRHDT and CDR2 FYEKMQ (reference sequence). The V and J ends lost 5 bases and 1 base respectively, with 13 bases between them. The CDR3 loop reads CASSPHYEGTDTQYF. In nucleotides, the CDR3 is TGTGCCAGCAGCCCCCACTACGAGGGCACAGATACGCAGTATTTT.

V usage is TRBV19 and J usage is TRBJ1-4; D gene uncertain. The CDR3 runs to 13 residues. From germline, CDR1 is LNHDA and CDR2 SQIVND (reference sequence). V was pared by 1 base and J by 10 bases, with 10 bases between. The CDR3, as DNA: TGTGCCAGTAGTATAGGCCCGGGAGGAAAACTGTTTTTT. Translated, it gives CASSIGPGGKLFF.

This chain links TRBV4-1 with TRBJ1-4, with 9 positions matching TRBD1. Germline V CDR1 and CDR2: MGHRA, YSYEKL. J lost 7 bases, V lost 2 bases, and 8 bases had no gene match. This CDR3 spans 16 amino acids. CDR3 bases: TGCGCCAGCAGCCAAATCGTAAGGACAGGGGTTGAAAAACTGTTTTTT. It yields the protein CASSQIVRTGVEKLFF.

The chain uses TRBV5-6 and TRBJ2-1, with D hard to call. The CDR3 runs 16 residues. Trimming removed 4 bases from V and 2 bases from J, with 16 bases in between. The germline CDR1 and CDR2 sequences are SGHDT and YYEEEE. CDR3 sequence: CASSPPNFLTYNEQFF. The CDR3, as DNA: TGTGCCAGCAGCCCCCCGAACTTTCTTACCTACAATGAGCAGTTCTTC.

This chain links TRBV6-6 with TRBJ1-2, with a weak D call TRBD1 (6 bases). Trimming cost V 0 bases and J 5 bases, with 10 bases left between them. This CDR3 has 14 residues. Per germline, CDR1 MNHNY and CDR2 SVGAGI (reference sequence). CDR3 nucleotide sequence: TGTGCCAGCAGTTACTCCAGGGGCGGGTATGGCTACACCTTC. Residues: CASSYSRGGYGYTF.

The gene calls are TRBV2 and TRBJ2-7; 7 bases map to TRBD1. Germline lookup yields CDR1 SNHLY and CDR2 FYNNEI. CDR3 length: 15 residues. V shed 6 bases and J 7 bases; nucleotides not matched to a gene: 15. CDR3 coding DNA: TGTGCCAGCAGCGAAACCGGGACAGTGACCTGGGAGCAGTACTTC. Translation gives CASSETGTVTWEQYF.

This chain connects TRBV28 to TRBJ1-6, with 7 bases lining up with TRBD1. The CDR3 sequence is 14 residues long. The V gene end was trimmed by 6 bases and the J gene end by 4 bases; junction bases not matched to a gene: 3. The germline V gene has CDR1 MDHEN and CDR2 SYDVKM. The CDR3 DNA follows: TGTGCCAGCAGCCTGACAGGGTATAATTCACCCCTCCACTTT. The encoded protein is CASSLTGYNSPLHF.

V and J are TRBV6-5 and TRBJ2-7, with 10 nucleotides matching TRBD1. CDR3 size: 14 residues. CDR1 is MNHEY, CDR2 SVGAGI, per germline. V lost 6 bases, J lost 0 bases, and 2 bases stayed unmatched. DNA of the CDR3: TGTGCCAGCAGGACAGGGGGCCACTCCTACGAGCAGTACTTC. This translates into CASRTGGHSYEQYF.

The rearrangement links TRBV5-4 to TRBJ1-2, with 10 nucleotides matching TRBD1. Germline V lookup: CDR1 SGHNT, CDR2 YYREEE (reference sequence). V lost 1 base to trimming and J lost 2 bases; unmatched junction nucleotides: 2. The CDR3 loop spans 15 amino acids. In nucleotides, the CDR3 is TGTGCCAGCAGCTTGAGGGGACAGGGGAACTATGGCTACACCTTC. Translating it yields CASSLRGQGNYGYTF.

The CDR3 DNA reads TGTGCCAGCTCACCACTGCAGGGGAACACTGAAGCTTTCTTT. Translated: CASSPLQGNTEAFF. The J gene is TRBJ1-1, the V gene TRBV18; a possible D gene is TRBD1 (5 bases). V was cut by 1 base and J by 1 base, with 7 bases left in between. In germline, CDR1 is KGHSH, CDR2 LQKENI. This CDR3 is 14 amino acids long.

V gene TRBV5-1 combines with J gene TRBJ2-1, with 7 bases identical to TRBD2. The CDR3 sequence is 15 residues long. Germline CDR1 SGHRS, CDR2 YFSETQ. V dropped 2 bases and J dropped 5; count of bases not matched to a gene: 7. The CDR3 DNA reads TGCGCCAGCAGCTTTCGGGGGGAAATTAACAATGAGCAGTTCTTC. It yields the protein CASSFRGEINNEQFF.

The chain has TRBV19 and TRBJ2-7, with D perhaps matching TRBD1 (6 bases). Trimming cost V 6 bases and J 6 bases, with 12 bases left between them. The germline gives CDR1 LNHDA, CDR2 SQIVND (reference sequence). The length of the CDR3 is 12 residues. DNA for the CDR3: TGTGCCAGTAGACCAGGGGTGGGCGAGCAGTACTTC. Its protein product is CASRPGVGEQYF. The full variable domain, in which reference TRBV19 and TRBJ2-7 provide the parts outside the CDR3, is DGGITQSPKYLFRKEGQNVTLSCEQNLNHDAMYWYRQDPGQGLRLIYYSQIVNDFQKGDIAEGYSVSREKKESFPLTVTSAQKNPTAFYLCASRPGVGEQYFGPGTRLTVT.

The V gene is TRBV9, the J gene TRBJ2-3; 10 bases are a match to TRBD2. Germline CDR1 SGDLS, CDR2 YYNGEE. Trimming removed 3 bases from V and 2 bases from J; junction bases left unmatched: 3. The CDR3 is made up of 15 amino acids. Written as DNA, the CDR3 is TGTGCCAGCAGCGAGCGGGGGGGCCTCACAGATACGCAGTATTTT. Protein: CASSERGGLTDTQYF.